The 8 T cell receptor beta chains reported below all come from one sample, sequenced in a study of T cell repertoires in cytomegalovirus infection. MiXCR, run by TCRdb on the reads, gives a single entry per CDR3 protein. The top ten clones hold around 2.6% of a sample with around 740,000 distinct CDR3 sequences, 35% of them seen once. The sequenced sample was PBMCs. Receptor source: a human donor in good health (CMV status not recorded). Some clones in this sample may be carry-over from other donors' samples.

This clonotype came up many times. J is TRBJ1-2 and V is TRBV7-2; D unclear. The CDR3 sequence is 15 residues long. Trimming removed 1 base at V and 4 bases at J, with 13 bases between. Germline CDR1 reads SGHTA; CDR2 reads FQGNSA. CDR3 sequence (DNA): TGTGCCAGCAGCTTAGAAGCGGGCAGATCCTATGGCTACACCTTC. Translating it yields CASSLEAGRSYGYTF.

This clonotype showed up just a few times. V gene TRBV7-9 combines with J gene TRBJ1-2; D might be TRBD1 (6 bases). Trimming shortened V by 0 bases and J by 6 bases, and 17 bases separated the two germline ends. Germline V gene data show CDR1 as SEHNR and CDR2 as FQNEAQ (reference sequence). The CDR3 covers 16 residues. The CDR3: CASSLAKGEGVDGYTF. CDR3 coding DNA: TGTGCCAGCAGCTTAGCGAAGGGGGAAGGAGTAGATGGCTACACCTTC.

The V and J genes are TRBV24-1 and TRBJ2-2; no definite D call. Germline CDR1 is KGHDR and CDR2 is SFDVKD. Trimming removed 4 bases from V and 7 bases from J, with 12 bases in between. This CDR3 has 14 residues. CDR3 residues: CATSDFGSLGELFF. The CDR3 DNA reads as TGTGCCACCAGTGACTTCGGGTCTCTCGGGGAGCTGTTTTTT.

The chain has TRBV5-6 and TRBJ2-7; D is ambiguous. Germline CDR1 SGHDT, CDR2 YYEEEE. This CDR3 spans 14 amino acids. V was shortened by 3 bases and J by 0 bases, with 10 bases between the two germline ends. As DNA, the CDR3 is TGTGCCAGCAGCTCCGGACGGTTCTCCTACGAGCAGTACTTC. This sequence encodes CASSSGRFSYEQYF. Full variable domain (outside the CDR3, taken from reference TRBV5-6 and TRBJ2-7): DAGVTQSPTHLIKTRGQQVTLRCSPKSGHDTVSWYQQALGQGPQFIFQYYEEEERQRGNFPDRFSGHQFPNYSSELNVNALLLGDSALYLCASSSGRFSYEQYFGPGTRLTVT.

This chain connects TRBV18 to TRBJ1-1; possible D gene TRBD1, 6 bases. There are 16 residues in the CDR3. Germline CDR1 is KGHSH and CDR2 is LQKENI. V lost 5 bases, J lost 1 base, and 17 bases lay in between. The CDR3 nucleotides read TGTGCCAGCTCAGGAAGCAGACCGGGACAGAACACTGAAGCTTTCTTT. Amino acids: CASSGSRPGQNTEAFF.

This clonotype appeared many times. The rearrangement joins TRBV6-1 to TRBJ2-5, with D perhaps given as TRBD1 or TRBD2 (5 bases each). Germline V gene sequence: CDR1 MNHNS, CDR2 SASEGT. V shed 0 bases and J shed 7 bases, with 21 bases lying between them. The CDR3 is 17 amino acids. The CDR3 nucleotides are TGTGCCAGCAGTGAAGCCCCCTCCTGGGACCTCCGGGGGACCCAGTACTTC. Translation gives CASSEAPSWDLRGTQYF.

The chain combines TRBV6-6 with TRBJ1-1; D not resolved. The CDR3 runs to 12 residues. Germline CDR1 MNHNY, CDR2 SVGAGI (reference sequence). V lost 7 bases and J lost 1, with 7 bases in between. The CDR3 loop is CASKERNTEAFF. The CDR3 nucleotides are TGTGCCAGCAAGGAGAGGAACACTGAAGCTTTCTTT.

Many counts were recorded for this clonotype. V usage is TRBV7-2 and J usage is TRBJ1-2, with TRBD1 as a possible D gene (6 bases). This CDR3 has 16 residues. CDR1 is SGHTA and CDR2 is FQGNSA in the germline V gene. The CDR3 region has the DNA TGTGCTACCGACAGGCCGTCTATATTAGCTAACTATGGCTACACCTTC. It yields the protein CATDRPSILANYGYTF.